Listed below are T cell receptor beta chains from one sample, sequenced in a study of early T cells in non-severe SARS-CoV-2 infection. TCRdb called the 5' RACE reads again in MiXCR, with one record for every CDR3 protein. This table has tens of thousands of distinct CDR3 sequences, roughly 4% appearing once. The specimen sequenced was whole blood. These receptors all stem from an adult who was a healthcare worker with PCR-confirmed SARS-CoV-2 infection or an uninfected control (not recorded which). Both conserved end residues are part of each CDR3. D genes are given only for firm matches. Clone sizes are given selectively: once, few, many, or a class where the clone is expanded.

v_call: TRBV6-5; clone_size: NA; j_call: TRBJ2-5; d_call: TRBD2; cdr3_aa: CASSGLASGETQYF; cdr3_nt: TGTGCCAGCAGTGGGCTAGCTAGCGGGGAGACCCAGTACTTC
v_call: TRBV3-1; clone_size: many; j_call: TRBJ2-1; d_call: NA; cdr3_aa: CASRPQGGLYNEQFF; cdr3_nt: TGTGCCAGCAGGCCCCAGGGGGGCCTATACAATGAGCAGTTCTTC
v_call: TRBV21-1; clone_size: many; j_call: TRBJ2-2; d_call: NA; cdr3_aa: CASSKLEIPMNTGELFF; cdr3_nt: TGTGCCAGCAGCAAACTTGAGATTCCCATGAACACCGGGGAGCTGTTTTTT
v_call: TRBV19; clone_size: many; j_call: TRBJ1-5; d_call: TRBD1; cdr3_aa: CASSRQGESTQPQHF; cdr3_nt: TGTGCCAGTAGTCGACAGGGAGAATCTACTCAGCCCCAGCATTTT
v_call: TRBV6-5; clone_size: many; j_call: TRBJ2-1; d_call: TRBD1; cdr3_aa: CASSYSGQAYNEQFF; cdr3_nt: TGTGCCAGCAGTTACTCGGGACAGGCCTACAATGAGCAGTTCTTC
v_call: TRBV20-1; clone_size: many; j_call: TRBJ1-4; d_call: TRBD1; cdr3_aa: CSASGIGGRGTNEKLFF; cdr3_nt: TGCAGTGCTAGTGGAATAGGGGGCCGGGGAACTAATGAAAAACTGTTTTTT
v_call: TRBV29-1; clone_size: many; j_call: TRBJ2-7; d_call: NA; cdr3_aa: CSVEPVIYEQYF; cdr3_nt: TGCAGCGTTGAGCCCGTAATCTACGAGCAGTACTTC
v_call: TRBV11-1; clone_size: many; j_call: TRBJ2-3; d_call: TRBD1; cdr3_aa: CASSPRQGESTDTQYF; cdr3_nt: TGTGCCAGCAGCCCCAGACAGGGGGAAAGCACAGATACGCAGTATTTT
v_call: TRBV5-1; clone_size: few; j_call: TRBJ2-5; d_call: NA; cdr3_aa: CASSLSQGRETQYF; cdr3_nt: TGCGCCAGCAGCTTGTCGCAGGGTCGAGAGACCCAGTACTTC
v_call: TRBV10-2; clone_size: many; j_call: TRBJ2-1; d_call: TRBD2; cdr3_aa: CASSVPLESGGYNEQFF; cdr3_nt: TGCGCCAGCAGTGTTCCGTTGGAAAGCGGGGGATACAATGAGCAGTTCTTC